This is a list of T cell receptor beta chains from one sample in a study of blood T cell repertoires in COVID-19. Data came from immunoSEQ multiplex PCR; TCRdb stores just in-frame clones and leaves some out. The top ten hold 9.5% to 15% of the sample, which has roughly 300,000 clones, about 86% seen once. Sequencing used peripheral blood. These receptor sequences come from a woman in her twenties or thirties with COVID-19, enrolled during active disease. The CDR3 runs from the conserved cysteine through the conserved F or W. The D gene is left open where the match is weak. Only part of the rows carry a size: once, few, many, or a class if the clone is expanded.

length | J | D | size | V | CDR3 | DNA
12 | TRBJ2-3 | - | - | TRBV5-6 | CASSQTRDTQYF | TGTGCCAGCAGCCAGACTCGGGATACGCAGTATTTT
15 | TRBJ2-7 | TRBD2 | - | TRBV5-1 | CASRNRDYSSYEQYF | TGCGCCAGCAGAAACCGGGACTACTCCTCCTACGAGCAGTACTTC
13 | TRBJ2-3 | - | - | TRBV14 | CASRLLSTDTQYF | TGTGCCAGCAGACTACTGAGCACAGATACGCAGTATTTT
16 | TRBJ1-4 | TRBD1 | - | TRBV27 | CASSRSTGTGDEKLFF | TGTGCCAGCAGTCGATCGACCGGGACAGGGGACGAAAAACTGTTTTTT
16 | TRBJ2-2 | TRBD2 | - | TRBV4-1 | CASSQLAGVILGELFF | TGCGCCAGCAGCCAACTAGCGGGGGTTATTTTGGGGGAGCTGTTTTTT
15 | TRBJ2-7 | TRBD1 | - | TRBV6-5 | CASSYSRQGSDEQYF | TGTGCCAGCAGTTACTCGAGACAGGGGAGCGACGAGCAGTACTTC
16 | TRBJ2-3 | TRBD2 | - | TRBV6-5 | CASSYYGGNGADTQYF | TGTGCCAGCAGTTACTACGGGGGGAATGGGGCAGATACGCAGTATTTT
16 | TRBJ1-6 | TRBD1 | - | TRBV5-6 | CASSLGFRDRDSPLHF | TGTGCCAGCAGCTTGGGGTTCCGGGACAGGGATTCACCCCTCCACTTT
16 | TRBJ2-7 | TRBD2 | - | TRBV5-4 | CASSRGLAGGPYEQYF | TGTGCCAGCAGCCGGGGACTAGCGGGGGGACCCTACGAGCAGTACTTC
15 | TRBJ1-3 | TRBD1 | - | TRBV12-5 | CASGLVLAGGFTIYF | TGTGCTAGTGGTTTGGTACTGGCAGGGGGGTTCACCATATATTTT
14 | TRBJ2-7 | - | - | TRBV5-5 | CASSLVGGSYEQYF | TGTGCCAGCAGCTTGGTGGGGGGTTCCTACGAGCAGTACTTC
13 | TRBJ2-5 | - | - | TRBV18 | CASSRAEQETQYF | TGTGCCAGCTCACGCGCGGAACAAGAGACCCAGTACTTC
14 | TRBJ1-6 | - | once | TRBV6-5 | CASSASAGSSPLHF | TGTGCCAGCAGCGCGTCGGCAGGGTCTTCACCCCTCCACTTT
14 | TRBJ1-4 | - | - | TRBV5-6 | CASSFQSGGEKLFF | TGTGCCAGCAGCTTTCAATCCGGAGGAGAAAAACTGTTTTTT
16 | TRBJ2-5 | TRBD2 | - | TRBV5-1 | CASSLLLAGGPETQYF | TGCGCCAGCAGCCTTCTACTAGCGGGGGGGCCGGAGACCCAGTACTTC